This record concerns one TCR beta chain sequence. What it binds is not known. The data belong to a study of OX40 agonist ivuxolimab in advanced cancers. At the level of the study: Cancers in dose escalation were hepatocellular, melanoma, renal cell and head and neck.

This table comes from immunoSEQ multiplex PCR, and its TCRdb copy is limited to in-frame clones, with some not included. Of tens of thousands of clones in the sample, around 90% were seen once. Overall study results and limits: Clonal expansion among partial responders at 0.1-3.0 mg/kg ranked near the lowest. There were also nonresponders showing low normalized T-cell clonal expansion.

This specimen was CD4+ or CD8+ T cells sorted from blood, taken in a trial of the OX40 agonist ivuxolimab. The receptor was derived from an adult with an advanced solid tumor such as melanoma, head and neck, liver or kidney cancer.

This CDR3 is CASSLRVNTGELFF. The CDR3 coding sequence is TGCGCCAGCAGCTTGCGGGTGAACACCGGGGAGCTGTTTTTT. The chain combines TRBV5-1 with TRBJ2-2; D is unresolved. V was clipped by 1 base and J by 1 base, with 5 bases between them. The CDR3 runs to 14 residues. The germline V gene encodes CDR1 SGHRS and CDR2 YFSETQ.